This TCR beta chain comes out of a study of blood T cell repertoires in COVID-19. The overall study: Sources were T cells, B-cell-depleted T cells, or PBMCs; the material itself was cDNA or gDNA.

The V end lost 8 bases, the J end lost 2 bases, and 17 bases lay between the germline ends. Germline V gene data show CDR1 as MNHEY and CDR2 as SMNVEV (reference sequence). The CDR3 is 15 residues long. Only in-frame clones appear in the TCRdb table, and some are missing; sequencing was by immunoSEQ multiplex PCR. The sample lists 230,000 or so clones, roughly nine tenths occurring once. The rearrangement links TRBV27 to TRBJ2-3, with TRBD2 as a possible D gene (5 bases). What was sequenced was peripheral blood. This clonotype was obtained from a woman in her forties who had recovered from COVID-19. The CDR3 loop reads CASRKETRHTDTQYF. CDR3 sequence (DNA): TGTGCCAGCCGCAAAGAAACTAGGCACACAGATACGCAGTATTTT.